This is a list of T cell receptor beta chains from one sample in a study of T cells in Graves' hyperthyroidism and ophthalmopathy. TCRdb fed the multiplex PCR reads into MiXCR, producing one record per CDR3 protein. The table lists almost 250,000 distinct CDR3 sequences, approximately 25% of them singletons. The sequenced material came from blood. These receptors were obtained from a woman between 40 and 55 years old with Graves' ophthalmopathy. Both conserved end residues are trimmed from each CDR3. A D gene is named only where the DNA matches it firmly.

ASSPYTGITEAF	NA	TRBV12-3/TRBV12-4	TRBJ1-1
ASTPPGPADYT	NA	TRBV2	TRBJ1-2
ASSEAPGTGTYEQY	TRBD1	TRBV2	TRBJ2-7
ASSPDWTSGPTGELF	TRBD2	TRBV12-3/TRBV12-4	TRBJ2-2
ASSLSAGGGTGELF	NA	TRBV12-3/TRBV12-4	TRBJ2-2
AIRGGGDEQY	NA	TRBV10-3	TRBJ2-7
ASSLMGQGVETQY	TRBD1	TRBV7-3	TRBJ2-5
ASSLLFGGGKLF	NA	TRBV27	TRBJ1-4
SAKGHGELF	NA	TRBV29-1	TRBJ2-2
ASSSSTGGEVSYGYT	TRBD1	TRBV11-1	TRBJ1-2
AVGANTGELF	NA	TRBV6-1	TRBJ2-2
ASSGARGGPHEQY	NA	TRBV9	TRBJ2-7
ASSQVGRGADQPQH	NA	TRBV4-1	TRBJ1-5
ASSQPDGNQPQH	NA	TRBV28	TRBJ1-5
ASSLQGGWQTQY	TRBD2	TRBV11-2	TRBJ2-5
ASSLSGPGGRETQY	TRBD1	TRBV25-1	TRBJ2-5
ASILTRSDGYT	NA	TRBV6-5	TRBJ1-2
ASSLQLGELF	NA	TRBV12-3/TRBV12-4	TRBJ2-2
ASSLVYSGANVLT	NA	TRBV5-1	TRBJ2-6
ASSLFLQGGMNTEAF	TRBD1	TRBV28	TRBJ1-1
ASGTGGKNQPQH	TRBD1	TRBV6-1	TRBJ1-5
ASRGLVSTGELF	NA	TRBV2	TRBJ2-2
ASSPTGTGAYEQY	TRBD1	TRBV18	TRBJ2-7
ASSLAVAYNEQF	NA	TRBV7-2	TRBJ2-1
ASSNIRQGVSQETQY	TRBD1	TRBV2	TRBJ2-5
ATSRDFQGDGYT	NA	TRBV15	TRBJ1-2
ASRPTGGGEQY	TRBD1	TRBV5-1	TRBJ2-7
ASSPITGTTVFGEQY	TRBD2	TRBV28	TRBJ2-7
ASSLGGTYGYT	NA	TRBV9	TRBJ1-2
ASRQDPMNTEAF	NA	TRBV5-1	TRBJ1-1
ASSPDRVSHEQY	TRBD1	TRBV6-5	TRBJ2-7